This T cell receptor (beta chain) is drawn from a study of T-cell memory formation after mild COVID-19 (dated by TCRdb to the early 2020s). Some background on the complete study: TCR sequence clusters from the two donors were largely donor specific. In two donors, T-cell clones that expanded and contracted after mild COVID-19 were followed by sequencing TCRalpha and TCRbeta repertoires longitudinally. Two young, previously healthy adult volunteers made up the cohort, one male and one female.

This clonotype has just a few counts. This receptor's antigen is unknown. No per-base quality is available; no much larger clone lies one base away. This sample was sequenced with an Illumina NovaSeq 6000. Using 5'RACE with constant-segment primers, TCRalpha and TCRbeta cDNA libraries were constructed, with sample barcodes and unique molecular identifiers added in the process. RNA was extracted from every sample with Trizol reagent. Libraries were amplified in two PCR steps, with a second sample barcode and Illumina TruSeq adapters added in the second step. Sequencing of the libraries was done on an Illumina NovaSeq, producing 2 x 150 bp paired-end reads. Per the authors' processing: The reads were demultiplexed and collapsed into UMI-guided consensus sequences using migec v1.2.7. Using mixcr v2.1.11, the UMI consensuses were aligned to TRA and TRB V and J templates and assembled into clonotypes. A clonotype was counted as expanded or contracted only when both edgeR and NoisET called the clonotype significant, with the noise models trained on biological replicates. For edgeR calls, the cutoffs were a false discovery rate-adjusted p below 0.01 and a log2 fold-change threshold of 1. As an exploratory analysis of dynamics, PCA with hierarchical clustering was applied to max-normalized trajectories of the 1000 most abundant clonotypes. Each responding clone was given a CD4 or CD8 phenotype based on the CD4+ and CD8+ repertoires, which had been sequenced separately. TCRdb redid the processing of the public reads, applying fastp at Q25 and MiXCR, and retained in-frame beta chains. All rows with the same CDR3 protein become a single entry with the most common DNA and genes. In this record, the V and J calls reflect TCRdb's handling and not the investigators' own analysis. For this sample the table gives some 64,000 distinct CDR3 sequences, of which 9.3% were detected only once. 0.95% to 1.3% of the sample is held by the ten biggest clonotypes.

Study-wide conclusions, independent of this receptor: The study included only a couple of mild cases, and larger cohorts that include severe cases with pre-infection samples were judged to be necessary. Contracting CD4+ clones were found mainly in CM and EM memory subsets, while CD8+ clones were enriched in EMRA. The detection of some responding clones in pre-infection memory suggests that pre-existing cross-reactive memory T cells joined the SARS-CoV-2 response. The second-wave clones that peaked on day 37 were not confirmed to be SARS-CoV-2 specific. Clones that contracted from day 15 to 85 showed balanced CD4/CD8 phenotypes, whereas a second wave of clones that expanded from day 15 to 37 leaned towards CD4+.

V was cut back by 8 bases and J by 4 bases, leaving a gap of 14 bases between them. Reading the germline V gene (reference sequence) gives CDR1 SEHNR and CDR2 FQNEAQ. Counted from cysteine to phenylalanine, this CDR3 has 14 amino acids. Only the CDR3 part of the read is kept: 42 bases, read in frame from the first base. Ficoll-Paque density gradient centrifugation was used to isolate PBMCs. The chain couples TRBV7-9 to TRBJ2-2; the D gene remains uncertain. Sequenced: PBMCs or a T cell subset sorted from them (not recorded which). The origin of this receptor is a man aged 18 to 30 who had mild COVID-19 (a few samples of this study predate the infection). The sample titles of this study are shuffled in the database, so cell type and time point are left out; the donor was told from shared clones. The CDR3 amino acid sequence is: CASRGGSTTGELFF. The DNA reads as follows: TGTGCCAGCCGAGGTGGGTCCACCACCGGGGAGCTGTTTTTT.